Below are 8 T cell receptor beta chains sequenced from a single sample in a study of chemoradiotherapy in HPV16-positive cancers. Libraries were prepared by immunoSEQ multiplex PCR; TCRdb keeps only in-frame clonotypes and omits some of them. The sample comprises some 8,900 clones, roughly 89% of which are singletons, and approximately 3.4% rests with the top ten. This specimen consisted of blood, obtained from a patient who underwent chemoradiotherapy. The source is a human donor with HPV-associated anogenital cancer.

This clone was counted once. The J gene is TRBJ1-1, the V gene TRBV6-5; D gene ambiguous. V was pared by 5 bases and J by 0 bases, with 10 bases between. The CDR3 totals 14 residues. The germline V gene has CDR1 MNHEY and CDR2 SVGAGI. The CDR3 nucleotides read TGTGCCAGCAGTCAAAGCTTCATGAACACTGAAGCTTTCTTT. Translating gives CASSQSFMNTEAFF.

The rearrangement links TRBV19 to TRBJ1-5, with a tentative D call TRBD1 (5 bases). Germline V gene lookup returns CDR1 LNHDA and CDR2 SQIVND (reference sequence). V was trimmed by 4 bases and J by 4 bases, leaving 17 bases between them. The CDR3 extends over 16 amino acids. Written as DNA, the CDR3 is TGTGCCAGTAGTACCAGAGCAGGGCAAAAGAATCAGCCCCAGCATTTT. Its protein product is CASSTRAGQKNQPQHF. Using reference TRBV19 and TRBJ1-5 for the parts outside the CDR3, the full variable domain is DGGITQSPKYLFRKEGQNVTLSCEQNLNHDAMYWYRQDPGQGLRLIYYSQIVNDFQKGDIAEGYSVSREKKESFPLTVTSAQKNPTAFYLCASSTRAGQKNQPQHFGDGTRLSIL.

This clone was counted a single time. The rearrangement links TRBV5-6 to TRBJ2-1, with D uncertain. CDR3 length: 12 amino acids. The V end lost 4 bases, the J end lost 13 bases, and 15 bases lay between the germline ends. Germline V CDR1 and CDR2: SGHDT, YYEEEE. The CDR3 protein is CASSPWGSTQFF. The CDR3 coding sequence is TGTGCCAGCAGCCCCTGGGGAAGCACCCAGTTCTTC. Full variable domain (missing parts from reference TRBV5-6 and TRBJ2-1): DAGVTQSPTHLIKTRGQQVTLRCSPKSGHDTVSWYQQALGQGPQFIFQYYEEEERQRGNFPDRFSGHQFPNYSSELNVNALLLGDSALYLCASSPWGSTQFFGPGTRLTVL.

By share, this clone counts as large. V and J are TRBV2 and TRBJ1-2; D may be TRBD1 (5 bases). Germline loops: CDR1 SNHLY, CDR2 FYNNEI. Trimming stripped 2 bases from V and 2 bases from J, with 12 bases between. There are 15 residues in the CDR3. This CDR3 is CASSETGIGNYGYTF. DNA of the CDR3: TGTGCCAGCAGTGAAACAGGTATTGGAAACTATGGCTACACCTTC.

The CDR3 spells CASSLRTEYATNEKLFF. CDR3 DNA sequence: TGTGCCAGCAGCTTAAGGACAGAGTATGCAACTAATGAAAAACTGTTTTTT. V is TRBV5-6 and J is TRBJ1-4, with D possibly TRBD1 on 6 matching bases. Per the germline V gene, CDR1 is SGHDT and CDR2 is YYEEEE. The CDR3 length is 17 residues. Trimming took 2 bases from V and 0 from J, leaving 14 bases between them.

J is TRBJ1-2 and V is TRBV27, with 7 bases identical to TRBD1. V was pared by 6 bases and J by 8 bases, with 15 bases of the junction left unmatched. The CDR3 spans 15 residues. Germline lookup yields CDR1 MNHEY and CDR2 SMNVEV (reference sequence). The CDR3 DNA reads as TGTGCCAGCAGGCCCTCGTGGCAGGGGGTAAACGGCTACACCTTC. Translation gives CASRPSWQGVNGYTF.

CDR3 in amino acids: CASSLWTGGNQPQHF. CDR3 coding DNA: TGTGCCAGCAGCCTTTGGACAGGGGGCAATCAGCCCCAGCATTTT. The chain has TRBV5-4 and TRBJ1-5, with 9 bases lining up with TRBD1. Germline CDR1 reads SGHNT; CDR2 reads YYREEE (reference sequence). The CDR3 runs 15 residues. The junction had 4 bases not matched to a gene; V was cut back by 4 bases and J by 2 bases.

For the CDR3, the DNA is TGTGCCAGCAGTGTTCTGTTTAACTATGGCTACACCTTC. Translated, it gives CASSVLFNYGYTF. The J gene is TRBJ1-2, the V gene TRBV28; D not certain. Trimming removed 5 bases from V and 1 base from J, with 8 bases in between. The CDR3 is 13 residues long. The germline gives CDR1 MDHEN, CDR2 SYDVKM.